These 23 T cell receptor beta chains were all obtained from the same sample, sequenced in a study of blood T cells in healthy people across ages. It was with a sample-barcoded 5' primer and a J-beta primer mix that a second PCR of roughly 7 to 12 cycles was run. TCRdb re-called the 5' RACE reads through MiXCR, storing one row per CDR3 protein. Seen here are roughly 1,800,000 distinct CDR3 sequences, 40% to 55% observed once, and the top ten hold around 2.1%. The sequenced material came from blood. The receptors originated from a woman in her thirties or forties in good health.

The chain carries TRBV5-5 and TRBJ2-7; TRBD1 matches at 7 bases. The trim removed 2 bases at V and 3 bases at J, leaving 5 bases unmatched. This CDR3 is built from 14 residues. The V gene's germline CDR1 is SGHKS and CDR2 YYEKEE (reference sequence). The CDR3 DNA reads TGTGCCAGCAGCTTAGGGGGCCATGACTACGAGCAGTACTTC. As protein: CASSLGGHDYEQYF.

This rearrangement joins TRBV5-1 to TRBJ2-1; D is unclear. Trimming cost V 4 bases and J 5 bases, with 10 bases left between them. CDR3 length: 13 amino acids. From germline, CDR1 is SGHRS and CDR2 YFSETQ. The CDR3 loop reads CASSRSRHNEQFF. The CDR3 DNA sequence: TGCGCCAGCAGCAGATCTCGGCACAATGAGCAGTTCTTC.

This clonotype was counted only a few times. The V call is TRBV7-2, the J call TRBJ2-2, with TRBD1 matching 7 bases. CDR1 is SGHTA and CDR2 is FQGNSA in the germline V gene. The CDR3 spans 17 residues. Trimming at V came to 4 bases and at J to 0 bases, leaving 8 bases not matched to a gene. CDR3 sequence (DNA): TGTGCCAGCAGCTCCAACCCGGGACAGTCGAACACCGGGGAGCTGTTTTTT. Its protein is CASSSNPGQSNTGELFF.

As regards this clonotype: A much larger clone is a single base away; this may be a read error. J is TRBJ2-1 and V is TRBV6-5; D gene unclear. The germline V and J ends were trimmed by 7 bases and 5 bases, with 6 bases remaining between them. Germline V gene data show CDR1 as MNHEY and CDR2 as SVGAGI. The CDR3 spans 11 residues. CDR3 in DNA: TGTGCCAGCATCGCAGACAATGAGCAGTTCTTC. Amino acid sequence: CASIADNEQFF.

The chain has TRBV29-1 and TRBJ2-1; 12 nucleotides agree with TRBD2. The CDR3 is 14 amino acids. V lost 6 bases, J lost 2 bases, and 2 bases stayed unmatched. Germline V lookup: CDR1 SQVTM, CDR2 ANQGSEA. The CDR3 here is CSVRLAGAYNEQFF. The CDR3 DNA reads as TGCAGCGTACGACTAGCGGGGGCCTACAATGAGCAGTTCTTC.

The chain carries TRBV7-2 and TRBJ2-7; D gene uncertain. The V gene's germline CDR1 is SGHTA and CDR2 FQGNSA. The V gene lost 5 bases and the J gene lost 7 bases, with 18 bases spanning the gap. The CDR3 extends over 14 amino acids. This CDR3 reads CASSLGYPGNEQYF. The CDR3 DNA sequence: TGTGCCAGCAGCCTAGGGTATCCAGGCAATGAGCAGTACTTC.

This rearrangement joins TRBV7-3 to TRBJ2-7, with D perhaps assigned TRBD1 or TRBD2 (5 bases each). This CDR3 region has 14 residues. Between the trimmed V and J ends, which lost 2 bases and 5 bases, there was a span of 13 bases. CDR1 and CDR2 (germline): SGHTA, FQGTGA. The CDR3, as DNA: TGTGCCAGCAGCTTATTTGGGACCCAGAACGAGCAGTACTTC. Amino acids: CASSLFGTQNEQYF. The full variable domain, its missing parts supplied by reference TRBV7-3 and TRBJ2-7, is GAGVSQTPSNKVTEKGKYVELRCDPISGHTALYWYRQSLGQGPEFLIYFQGTGAADDSGLPNDRFFAVRPEGSVSTLKIQRTERGDSAVYLCASSLFGTQNEQYFGPGTRLTVT.

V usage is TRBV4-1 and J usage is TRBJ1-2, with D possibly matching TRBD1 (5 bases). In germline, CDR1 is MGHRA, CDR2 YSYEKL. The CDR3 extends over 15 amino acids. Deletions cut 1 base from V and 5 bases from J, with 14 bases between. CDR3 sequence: CASSQAPGTEYGYTF. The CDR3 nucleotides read TGCGCCAGCAGCCAAGCCCCCGGGACTGAGTATGGCTACACCTTC.

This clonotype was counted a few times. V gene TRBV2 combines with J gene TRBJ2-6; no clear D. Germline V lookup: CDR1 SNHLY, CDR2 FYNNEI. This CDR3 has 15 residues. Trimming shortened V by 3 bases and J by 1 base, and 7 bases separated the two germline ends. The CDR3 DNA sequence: TGTGCCAGCAGTGATTGGAGTTCTGGGGCCAACGTCCTGACTTTC. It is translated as CASSDWSSGANVLTF.

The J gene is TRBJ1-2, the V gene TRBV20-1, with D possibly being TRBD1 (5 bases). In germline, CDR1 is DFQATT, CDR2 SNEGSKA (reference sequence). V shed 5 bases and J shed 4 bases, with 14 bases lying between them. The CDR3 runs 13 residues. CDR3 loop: CSAPADSSYGYTF. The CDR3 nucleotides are TGCAGTGCTCCGGCCGACAGTTCCTATGGCTACACCTTC.

CDR3 loop: CASSYIGAGGPRGSYNSPLHF. CDR3 bases: TGTGCCAGCAGTTATATAGGCGCAGGGGGTCCCCGGGGCTCCTATAATTCACCCCTCCACTTT. The rearrangement uses TRBV6-5 and TRBJ1-6; 7 nucleotides agree with TRBD1. Germline V gene sequence: CDR1 MNHEY, CDR2 SVGAGI. CDR3 length equals 21 residues. V lost 3 bases, J lost 0 bases, and 17 bases stayed unmatched.

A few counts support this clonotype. CDR3 DNA sequence: TGTGCCAGCAAAACAGGGGGCAGGGGTGAGCAGTTCTTC. This codes for CASKTGGRGEQFF. The V call is TRBV28, the J call TRBJ2-1; 9 nucleotides line up with TRBD1. Trimming took 7 bases from V and 9 from J; bases not matched to a gene: 7. The germline gives CDR1 MDHEN, CDR2 SYDVKM. The CDR3 runs 13 residues.

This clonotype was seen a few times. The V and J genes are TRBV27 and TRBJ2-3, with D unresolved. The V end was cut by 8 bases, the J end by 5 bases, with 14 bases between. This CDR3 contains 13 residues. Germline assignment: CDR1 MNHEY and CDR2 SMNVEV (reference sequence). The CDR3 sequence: CASGSENGDTQYF. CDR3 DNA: TGTGCCAGCGGAAGCGAAAATGGAGATACGCAGTATTTT.

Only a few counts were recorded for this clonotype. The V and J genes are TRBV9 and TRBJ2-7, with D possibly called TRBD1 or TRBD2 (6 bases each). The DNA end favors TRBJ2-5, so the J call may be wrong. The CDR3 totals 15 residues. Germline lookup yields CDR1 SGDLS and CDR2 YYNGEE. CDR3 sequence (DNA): TGTGCCAGCAGCTTAGGGGGACTTCCGCAAGAGACCCAGTACTTC. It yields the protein CASSLGGLPQETQYF.

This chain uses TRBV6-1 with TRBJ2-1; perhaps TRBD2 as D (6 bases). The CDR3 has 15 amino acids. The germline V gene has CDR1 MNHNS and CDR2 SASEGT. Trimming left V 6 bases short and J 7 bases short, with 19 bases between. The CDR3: CASRPHGGSGNEQFF. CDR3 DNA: TGTGCCAGCAGACCCCACGGGGGATCGGGGAATGAGCAGTTCTTC.

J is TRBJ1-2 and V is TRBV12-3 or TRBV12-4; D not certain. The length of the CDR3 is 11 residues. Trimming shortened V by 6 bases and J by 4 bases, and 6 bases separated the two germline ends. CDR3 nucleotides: TGTGCCAGCAGGATTCGCTATGGCTACACCTTC. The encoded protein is CASRIRYGYTF.

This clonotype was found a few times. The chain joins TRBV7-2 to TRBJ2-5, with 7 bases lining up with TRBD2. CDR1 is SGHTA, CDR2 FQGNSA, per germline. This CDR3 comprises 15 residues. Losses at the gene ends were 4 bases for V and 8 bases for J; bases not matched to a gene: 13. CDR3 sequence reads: CASSSLGRGSPTQYF. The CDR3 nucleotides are TGTGCCAGCAGCTCGCTGGGGCGGGGGAGCCCAACCCAGTACTTC.

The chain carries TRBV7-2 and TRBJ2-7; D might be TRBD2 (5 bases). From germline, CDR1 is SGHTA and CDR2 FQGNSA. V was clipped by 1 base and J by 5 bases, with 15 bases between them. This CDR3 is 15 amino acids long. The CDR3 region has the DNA TGTGCCAGCAGCTTAGGCCGGGATCTGGTCCACGAGCAGTACTTC. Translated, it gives CASSLGRDLVHEQYF.

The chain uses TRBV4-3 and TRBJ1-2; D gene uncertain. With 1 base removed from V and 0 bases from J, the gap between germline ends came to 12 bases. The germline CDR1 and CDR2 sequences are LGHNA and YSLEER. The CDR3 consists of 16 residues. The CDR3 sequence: CASSQALGEANYGYTF. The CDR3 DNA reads TGCGCCAGCAGCCAAGCCCTGGGTGAAGCTAACTATGGCTACACCTTC.

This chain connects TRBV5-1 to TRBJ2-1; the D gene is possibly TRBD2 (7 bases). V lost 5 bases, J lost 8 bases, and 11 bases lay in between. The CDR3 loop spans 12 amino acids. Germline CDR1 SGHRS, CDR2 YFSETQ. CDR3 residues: CASRGGGDEQFF. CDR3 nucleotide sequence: TGCGCCAGCAGGGGAGGGGGGGATGAGCAGTTCTTC.

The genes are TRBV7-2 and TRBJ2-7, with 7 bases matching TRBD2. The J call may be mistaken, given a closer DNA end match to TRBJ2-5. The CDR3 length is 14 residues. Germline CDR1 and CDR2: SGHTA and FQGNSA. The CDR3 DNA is TGTGCCAGCAGCTTCGGGGGTACGGGGGGGACCCAGTACTTC. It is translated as CASSFGGTGGTQYF.

The CDR3 region is CSVAGHPSTSYEQYF. In DNA form, the CDR3 reads TGCAGCGTTGCGGGACACCCTTCGACCTCCTACGAGCAGTACTTC. The chain employs TRBV29-1 and TRBJ2-7; D possibly corresponds to TRBD1 (6 bases). The CDR3 has 15 residues. Germline V lookup: CDR1 SQVTM, CDR2 ANQGSEA. The germline V and J ends were trimmed by 4 bases and 0 bases, with 16 bases remaining between them.

The CDR3, as DNA: TGTGCCAGCAGTTTAGCCCTAGCGGGGCGGGAAGGGACCCAGTACTTC. Translating gives CASSLALAGREGTQYF. The chain employs TRBV12-3 or TRBV12-4 and TRBJ2-5, with 9 bases that match TRBD2. With V trimmed by 0 bases and J by 7 bases, 9 bases remained unmatched. The CDR3 totals 16 residues.